The T cell receptor beta chain under discussion was sequenced for a study of cytomegalovirus exposure and HLA in healthy donors. On the study more broadly: Across about 400 genotyped donors, 65% to 90% landed in the Caucasian-associated ancestry cluster.

Turning to this clone: Its antigen is not identified.

PCR used 60 Vbeta primers and 13 Jbeta primers. Produced via immunoSEQ multiplex PCR; TCRdb's table is partial and in-frame only. The profile shows about 100,000 clones, approximately 79% of them singletons. The study's findings and limits: With further analysis later on, most CMV-associated TCR beta chains appeared HLA-restricted.

Between the trimmed V and J ends, which lost 1 base and 6 bases, there was a span of 6 bases. This CDR3 has 12 amino acids. Germline V gene sequence: CDR1 LNHNV, CDR2 YYDKDF (reference sequence). Sequencing was carried out using PBMCs. This TCR was recovered from a woman aged 35 to 49 in good health and CMV-seronegative. The gene calls are TRBV15 and TRBJ1-1; no clear D gene. This CDR3 is CATSRGGAEAFF. The CDR3, as DNA: TGTGCCACCAGCAGAGGGGGAGCTGAAGCTTTCTTT.